The entry below gives a single T cell receptor (beta chain) sequence along with its context. Its specificity is not known. This record comes from a study of T cell responses to AZD1222 COVID-19 vaccine. Study-level results: Spike was spanned by vaccine-associated CD4 TCRs, which were dominant at 160-218 and 743-854. Among spike-specific TCRs, nearly half reportedly target unmutated variant regions. Mostly white British, mostly female donors; authors suggested clonal diversity may be underestimated.

Clones were read by immunoSEQ multiplex PCR, and TCRdb kept only the in-frame ones, dropping some. This table has around 120,000 clones, 70% to 90% appearing once. Material: peripheral blood, obtained on day 0 of MenACWY control vaccination. The receptor was isolated from an adult in good health.

CDR3 residues: CASSSRDSRNSPLHF. CDR3 DNA sequence: TGTGCCAGCAGCTCCCGGGACTCACGAAATTCACCCCTCCACTTT. The chain joins TRBV7-2 to TRBJ1-6, with D possibly TRBD1 on 5 matching bases. This CDR3 region has 15 residues. Trimming shortened V by 4 bases and J by 7 bases, and 14 bases separated the two germline ends. Germline values: CDR1 SGHTA, CDR2 FQGNSA. The entire variable domain, with the rest obtained from reference TRBV7-2 and TRBJ1-6, is as follows: GAGVSQSPSNKVTEKGKDVELRCDPISGHTALYWYRQSLGQGLEFLIYFQGNSAPDKSGLPSDRFSAERTGGSVSTLTIQRTQQEDSAVYLCASSSRDSRNSPLHFGNGTRLTVT.